The T cell receptor (beta chain) described here comes from a study of shared clonotypes between healthy human individuals. Study summary: CD4 naive and memory got three plates each, CD8 naive two, CD8 memory one. Study observations and caveats: Memory subsets had estimated richness that was generally smaller than that of naive subsets.

A remark on this clone: Its specificity is not known. At the DNA level, this CDR3 is encoded by other sequences in the same sample as well.

CDR3 length equals 13 residues. Germline V lookup: CDR1 KGHSH, CDR2 LQKENI. V was clipped by 3 bases and J by 7 bases, with 9 bases between them. Using immunoSEQ multiplex PCR, the repertoire was profiled, and TCRdb retains in-frame clones only, with some absent. The table lists a few million clones, about 90% of them singletons, with 0.3% to 0.45% in the top ten. A split of CD4+ cells into CD45RA+ naive and CD45RA-negative memory subsets was performed. Sequenced sample: naive CD4+ T cells from PBMCs. Subset in this sample: CD45RA+ positively selected. The rearrangement uses TRBV18 and TRBJ1-4, with D unclear. The clonotype was recovered from a young man in good health. Some clones in this sample may be carry-over from other donors' samples. CDR3 sequence (DNA): TGTGCCAGCTCACCGCTAGATGGTGAAAAACTGTTTTTT. Its translation: CASSPLDGEKLFF.